Listed below are T cell receptor beta chains from one sample, sequenced in a study of T cell repertoires in ileal Crohn's disease. Some clones are missing from TCRdb's copy, which holds only in-frame ones; the method was immunoSEQ multiplex PCR. The table shows about 7,400 clones, with 81% occurring only once. The sequencing sample was made of ileal tissue. These receptor sequences come from an adult with Crohn's disease. Each CDR3 is given with its conserved first and last residue. Each record gives: J gene, V gene, CDR3 protein.

j_call: TRBJ1-6; v_call: TRBV6-5; cdr3_aa: CASSYGGSGSPLHF
j_call: TRBJ2-5; v_call: TRBV4-1; cdr3_aa: CASSQDFIRAQYF
j_call: TRBJ2-2; v_call: TRBV10-1; cdr3_aa: CASSAGITGELFF
j_call: TRBJ1-4; v_call: TRBV6-1; cdr3_aa: CASSASGTGEEELFF
j_call: TRBJ2-3; v_call: TRBV5-1; cdr3_aa: CASSWSVGATDTQYF
j_call: TRBJ2-1; v_call: TRBV7-2; cdr3_aa: CASSSANREQFF
j_call: TRBJ2-5; v_call: TRBV18; cdr3_aa: CASSPRDRETQYF
j_call: TRBJ2-3; v_call: TRBV19; cdr3_aa: CASSETSGVGADTQYF
j_call: TRBJ2-1; v_call: TRBV5-5; cdr3_aa: CASSLGTGYNEQFF
j_call: TRBJ2-2; v_call: TRBV30; cdr3_aa: CAWRAGGPNTGELFF
j_call: TRBJ1-1; v_call: TRBV11-3; cdr3_aa: CASTSGRDTEAFF
j_call: TRBJ1-3; v_call: TRBV5-1; cdr3_aa: CASSPDRTSGNTIYF
j_call: TRBJ2-2; v_call: TRBV12-5; cdr3_aa: CASGLGDRGVGELFF
j_call: TRBJ2-7; v_call: TRBV5-1; cdr3_aa: CASSLGQGRFSEQYF
j_call: TRBJ2-3; v_call: TRBV5-1; cdr3_aa: CASFDGGAYTQYF
j_call: TRBJ2-7; v_call: TRBV4-1; cdr3_aa: CASSQDRGLSSYEQYF
j_call: TRBJ1-4; v_call: TRBV30; cdr3_aa: CAWSQGQLTNEKLFF
j_call: TRBJ2-1; v_call: TRBV6-1; cdr3_aa: CASIYRPGGGNEQFF
j_call: TRBJ2-7; v_call: TRBV15; cdr3_aa: CATSRGGDSYEQYF
j_call: TRBJ2-7; v_call: TRBV5-8; cdr3_aa: CASSLSPGMGEQYF
j_call: TRBJ2-1; v_call: TRBV4-2; cdr3_aa: CASRASGSFFNEQFF
j_call: TRBJ2-3; v_call: TRBV10-3; cdr3_aa: CAISEGSGRTDTQYF
j_call: TRBJ2-1; v_call: TRBV7-3; cdr3_aa: CASSLLGTSYNEQFF
j_call: TRBJ1-2; v_call: TRBV7-2; cdr3_aa: CASSRPDRGVDGYTF
j_call: TRBJ1-3; v_call: TRBV6-5; cdr3_aa: CASSYGSGTGGNTIYF
j_call: TRBJ2-1; v_call: TRBV25-1; cdr3_aa: CASSEERESSYNEQFF
j_call: TRBJ2-1; v_call: TRBV25-1; cdr3_aa: CASSDRRVSYNEQFF
j_call: TRBJ2-3; v_call: TRBV19; cdr3_aa: CASSNLAGDLFNTQYF
j_call: TRBJ2-7; v_call: TRBV5-4; cdr3_aa: CASSLWTGIPYEQYF
j_call: TRBJ1-2; v_call: TRBV7-2; cdr3_aa: CASSSGQNYGYTF
j_call: TRBJ2-6; v_call: TRBV5-4; cdr3_aa: CASRGGVSGANVLTF
j_call: TRBJ2-7; v_call: TRBV27; cdr3_aa: CASSLTVTDIYEQYF
j_call: TRBJ2-1; v_call: TRBV18; cdr3_aa: CASSPQRDSYNEQFF
j_call: TRBJ2-5; v_call: TRBV29-1; cdr3_aa: CSAVGGGQETQYF
j_call: TRBJ1-4; v_call: TRBV19; cdr3_aa: CASTPGQVTEKLFF
j_call: TRBJ2-2; v_call: TRBV29-1; cdr3_aa: CSVDQGSIPGELFF
j_call: TRBJ2-7; v_call: TRBV19; cdr3_aa: CASAGTSGLEQYF
j_call: TRBJ2-7; v_call: TRBV10-2; cdr3_aa: CASRTPGQGNYEQYF
j_call: TRBJ1-3; v_call: TRBV7-2; cdr3_aa: CASSLRRSSGNTIYF
j_call: TRBJ2-1; v_call: TRBV2; cdr3_aa: CASEGTSRNEQFF
j_call: TRBJ1-2; v_call: TRBV6-6; cdr3_aa: CASSYGPETNYGYTF
j_call: TRBJ2-3; v_call: TRBV5-8; cdr3_aa: CASSLPETSGKADTQYF
j_call: TRBJ1-4; v_call: TRBV5-6; cdr3_aa: CASSFGGIHEKLFF
j_call: TRBJ1-3; v_call: TRBV15; cdr3_aa: CATSRGGGTGNTIYF
j_call: TRBJ2-7; v_call: TRBV30; cdr3_aa: CAWSVLRTGETYEQYF
j_call: TRBJ2-7; v_call: TRBV4-1; cdr3_aa: CASSQVEREAEQYF